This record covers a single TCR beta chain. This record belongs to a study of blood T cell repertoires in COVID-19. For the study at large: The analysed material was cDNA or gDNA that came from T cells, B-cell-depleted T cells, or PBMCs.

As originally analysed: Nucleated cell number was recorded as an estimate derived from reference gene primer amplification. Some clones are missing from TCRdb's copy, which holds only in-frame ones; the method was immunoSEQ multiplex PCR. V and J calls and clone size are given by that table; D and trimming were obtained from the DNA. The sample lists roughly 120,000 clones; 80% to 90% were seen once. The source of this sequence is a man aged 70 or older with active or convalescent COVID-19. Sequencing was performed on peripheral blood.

The CDR3 region is CASSQSRSDRTSDTQYF. CDR3 bases: TGCGCCAGCAGTCAATCGAGATCGGACAGGACCTCAGATACGCAGTATTTT. The chain carries TRBV23-1 and TRBJ2-3, with TRBD1 identical over 7 bases. TRBV23-1 is placed among ORFs of uncertain function. The CDR3 has 17 residues. With V trimmed by 0 bases and J by 4 bases, 10 bases remained unmatched.